The 19 T cell receptor beta chains below were found in one sample sequenced in a study of T cell changes during pregnancy in multiple sclerosis. Assay used: immunoSEQ multiplex PCR; TCRdb lists only in-frame clones, some missing. This sample carries under 50,000 clones, just over 90% of them seen once, and the ten largest clones take roughly 0.72%. Material: CD4+ T cells from peripheral blood mononuclear cells, obtained in the third trimester of pregnancy. The receptors were gathered from a female donor with multiple sclerosis, enrolled in a pregnancy study.

The chain combines TRBV28 with TRBJ1-5; D unresolved. This CDR3 comprises 16 residues. V lost 7 bases and J lost 4, with 20 bases in between. Germline CDR1 MDHEN, CDR2 SYDVKM. The CDR3 nucleotides read TGTGCCAGCACCAAAGGAGAGGGAAGAAGGAATCAGCCCCAGCATTTT. This encodes CASTKGEGRRNQPQHF.

The rearrangement links TRBV5-8 to TRBJ2-1; TRBD1 agrees at 11 bases. The CDR3 has 16 residues. CDR1 and CDR2 from the germline V gene are SGHTS and YDEGEE. Trimming cost V 4 bases and J 4 bases; bases outside gene matches: 7. The CDR3 reads CASSPGQGATYNEQFF. CDR3 DNA: TGTGCCAGCAGCCCCGGACAGGGGGCAACTTACAATGAGCAGTTCTTC.

V usage is TRBV19 and J usage is TRBJ2-5; 11 bases match TRBD1. Germline V lookup: CDR1 LNHDA, CDR2 SQIVND (reference sequence). The CDR3 runs to 14 residues. Unmatched junction bases numbered 2, after V lost 3 bases and J lost 5 bases. The CDR3 DNA reads as TGTGCCAGTAGTATCGGACAGGGGGCTGAGACCCAGTACTTC. It translates to CASSIGQGAETQYF. The variable domain in full, with the rest retrieved from reference TRBV19 and TRBJ2-5, is DGGITQSPKYLFRKEGQNVTLSCEQNLNHDAMYWYRQDPGQGLRLIYYSQIVNDFQKGDIAEGYSVSREKKESFPLTVTSAQKNPTAFYLCASSIGQGAETQYFGPGTRLLVL.

The CDR3 sequence: CASSLSGQVQETQYF. For the CDR3, the DNA is TGTGCCAGCAGTTTATCGGGACAGGTCCAAGAGACCCAGTACTTC. The chain has TRBV27 and TRBJ2-5; 8 bases map to TRBD1. Germline CDR1 and CDR2: MNHEY and SMNVEV (reference sequence). CDR3 length: 15 residues. Losses at the gene ends were 0 bases for V and 1 base for J; bases not matched to a gene: 1.

V usage is TRBV27 and J usage is TRBJ2-7; 11 positions match TRBD1. The CDR3 consists of 16 residues. Germline V gene lookup returns CDR1 MNHEY and CDR2 SMNVEV (reference sequence). Trimming at V came to 5 bases and at J to 3 bases, leaving 9 bases not matched to a gene. The CDR3 DNA is TGTGCCAGCAGTAGCCGGGACAGGGGGGCTCTCTACGAGCAGTACTTC. Translating gives CASSSRDRGALYEQYF.

The chain couples TRBV30 to TRBJ1-1; the D is unclear. The CDR3 runs to 13 residues. Deletions cut 4 bases from V and 0 bases from J, with 9 bases between. Germline values: CDR1 GTSNPN, CDR2 SVGIG (reference sequence). CDR3: CAWTQAMNTEAFF. DNA of the CDR3: TGTGCCTGGACTCAAGCAATGAACACTGAAGCTTTCTTT.

The chain carries TRBV28 and TRBJ2-5; 11 bases align to TRBD2. There are 14 residues in the CDR3. V gave up 5 bases and J gave up 5 bases; unmatched junction bases: 4. In germline, CDR1 is MDHEN, CDR2 SYDVKM. The CDR3 loop reads CASSRTSGSETQYF. The CDR3 DNA follows: TGTGCCAGCAGTCGGACTAGCGGGTCGGAGACCCAGTACTTC.

This clone was detected only once. The chain employs TRBV5-1 and TRBJ2-7; TRBD1 matches at 10 bases. Germline lookup yields CDR1 SGHRS and CDR2 YFSETQ. V trimming: 4 bases; J trimming: 3 bases; junction bases outside the gene matches: 4. This CDR3 is built from 14 residues. The CDR3 loop reads CASSVGQGGYEQYF. The CDR3, as DNA: TGCGCCAGCAGCGTAGGACAGGGGGGCTACGAGCAGTACTTC.

CDR3 nucleotides: TGTGCCAGCAGTTCCGTTTGGGGGCCGGGAAACACCATATATTTT. It is translated as CASSSVWGPGNTIYF. This chain joins TRBV28 and TRBJ1-3; the D gene is possibly TRBD1 (6 bases). V lost 4 bases, J lost 4 bases, and 14 bases lay in between. Germline V gives CDR1 MDHEN, CDR2 SYDVKM. CDR3 length equals 15 residues.

The CDR3 loop reads CASSIAHRTASNQPQHF. The CDR3 nucleotides are TGTGCCAGTAGTATAGCCCACCGGACAGCAAGCAATCAGCCCCAGCATTTT. This chain connects TRBV19 to TRBJ1-5, with a tentative D call TRBD1 (6 bases). The CDR3 has 17 amino acids. V lost 1 base and J 1 base, leaving 14 bases between the germline ends. Germline-derived CDR1 and CDR2 are LNHDA and SQIVND (reference sequence).

V usage is TRBV5-6 and J usage is TRBJ1-2; D is perhaps TRBD1 (5 bases). The CDR3 spans 15 residues. V was pared by 0 bases and J by 0 bases, with 9 bases between. The germline CDR1 and CDR2 sequences are SGHDT and YYEEEE. The CDR3 loop reads CASSLGQTSNYGYTF. The CDR3, as DNA: TGTGCCAGCAGCTTGGGACAGACCTCTAACTATGGCTACACCTTC. Complete variable domain (other parts from reference TRBV5-6 and TRBJ1-2): DAGVTQSPTHLIKTRGQQVTLRCSPKSGHDTVSWYQQALGQGPQFIFQYYEEEERQRGNFPDRFSGHQFPNYSSELNVNALLLGDSALYLCASSLGQTSNYGYTFGSGTRLTVV.

The J gene is TRBJ2-1, the V gene TRBV14, with a possible D match to TRBD2 (5 bases). The germline V and J ends were trimmed by 0 bases and 10 bases, with 16 bases remaining between them. Germline V gene sequence: CDR1 SGHDN, CDR2 FVKESK. The CDR3 has 15 residues. The CDR3 DNA reads TGTGCCAGCAGCCAAGATCTGGCGGCGAGGAGGGAGCAGTTCTTC. It codes for CASSQDLAARREQFF.

This clone appeared a single time. The rearrangement joins TRBV9 to TRBJ2-2; unclear D gene. The germline V gene encodes CDR1 SGDLS and CDR2 YYNGEE. The germline V and J ends were trimmed by 5 bases and 1 base, with 9 bases remaining between them. There are 14 residues in the CDR3. CDR3 nucleotide sequence: TGTGCCAGCAGTTCTAGTGGGAACACCGGGGAGCTGTTTTTT. Its protein product is CASSSSGNTGELFF.

The chain couples TRBV4-3 to TRBJ2-7; 11 nucleotides agree with TRBD1. The germline V gene has CDR1 LGHNA and CDR2 YSLEER. CDR3 length equals 14 residues. Trimming at V came to 5 bases and at J to 2 bases, leaving 2 bases not matched to a gene. The CDR3 bases are TGCGCCAGCAGCATGGGACAGGGGGCCTACGAGCAGTACTTC. Translated, it gives CASSMGQGAYEQYF.

J is TRBJ1-2 and V is TRBV28, with D perhaps TRBD1 (6 bases). CDR1 and CDR2 from the germline V gene are MDHEN and SYDVKM. The CDR3 length is 13 residues. Trimming removed 5 bases at V and 5 bases at J, with 12 bases between. In DNA, the CDR3 is TGTGCCAGCAGTCAAACCACAGGGTATGGCTACACCTTC. It yields the protein CASSQTTGYGYTF.

The chain has TRBV2 and TRBJ2-6, with D tentatively TRBD1 (6 bases). CDR1 SNHLY and CDR2 FYNNEI come from the germline V gene. This CDR3 spans 16 amino acids. Deletions cut 4 bases from V and 7 bases from J, with 17 bases between. The CDR3 spells CASSGDRSLVANVLTF. The CDR3 nucleotides are TGTGCCAGCAGTGGCGACAGGTCTTTGGTTGCCAACGTCCTGACTTTC.

The V gene is TRBV6-6, the J gene TRBJ2-4; D possibly corresponds to TRBD2 (5 bases). CDR3 length equals 14 residues. V was trimmed by 3 bases and J by 6 bases, leaving 12 bases between them. Germline lookup yields CDR1 MNHNY and CDR2 SVGAGI (reference sequence). CDR3 protein: CASSYEREGNIQYF. CDR3 bases: TGTGCCAGCAGTTATGAGAGGGAAGGAAACATTCAGTACTTC.

CDR3 in DNA: TGTGCCAGCGCTGCCGGGACAGCGAACACCGGGGAGCTGTTTTTT. This encodes CASAAGTANTGELFF. The genes are TRBV2 and TRBJ2-2, with 7 bases identical to TRBD1. V shed 8 bases and J 0 bases; nucleotides not matched to a gene: 6. The CDR3 spans 15 residues. Germline CDR1 SNHLY, CDR2 FYNNEI.

V is TRBV5-4 and J is TRBJ1-2, with a weak D call TRBD1 (6 bases). Germline loops: CDR1 SGHNT, CDR2 YYREEE (reference sequence). Trimming took 0 bases from V and 8 from J, leaving 14 bases between them. The CDR3 has 14 amino acids. CDR3 sequence: CASSLAQGGGGYTF. The CDR3 DNA reads as TGTGCCAGCAGCTTGGCCCAAGGGGGGGGAGGCTACACCTTC.